The present T cell receptor (beta chain) was sequenced within a study of T cell clonality in common variable immunodeficiency. With respect to this clone: The read ends 3 residues before the CDR3 terminus; that terminus is restored from the germline J gene.

The table came from immunoSEQ multiplex PCR; TCRdb's copy has only in-frame clones and leaves some out. This sample carries tens of thousands of clones, none of them present only once. CDR3 size: 16 residues. Germline assignment: CDR1 SGHVS and CDR2 FNYEAQ. The chain links TRBV7-6 to TRBJ1-2, with D tentatively TRBD1 (5 bases). The sequence derives from a person aged 18 to 69 in good health. Sequencing used peripheral blood mononuclear cells. The DNA read from the CDR3 is TGTGCCAGCAGCTCTTACGAGGGGAGGCGGCGCAATGAC. It yields the protein CASSSYEGRRRND. The CDR3 reads in full as CASSSYEGRRRNDYTF. The full variable domain, in which reference TRBV7-6 and TRBJ1-2 provide the parts outside the CDR3, is GAGVSQSPRYKVTKRGQDVALRCDPISGHVSLYWYRQALGQGPEFLTYFNYEAQQDKSGLPNDRFSAERPEGSISTLTIQRTEQRDSAMYRCASSSYEGRRRNDYTFGSGTRLTVV.